One and the same sample provided the 29 T cell receptor beta chains below, sequenced in a study of T cell responses to AZD1222 COVID-19 vaccine. Generated by immunoSEQ multiplex PCR, the TCRdb table keeps only in-frame clones and is missing some. Of over 110,000 clones detected, roughly nine tenths appear once; the ten largest clones hold about a tenth. The sample in question was peripheral blood, obtained 28 days after the second AZD1222 dose. The receptors were gathered from an adult who received the AZD1222 COVID-19 vaccine.

This sequence joins TRBV5-1 and TRBJ2-3; TRBD2 matches at 11 bases. The CDR3 runs 18 residues. V lost 3 bases to trimming and J lost 2 bases; unmatched junction nucleotides: 11. The germline gives CDR1 SGHRS, CDR2 YFSETQ. DNA for the CDR3: TGCGCCAGCAGCTCCGGACTAGCGGGCGCGACTTTCACAGATACGCAGTATTTT. It translates to CASSSGLAGATFTDTQYF.

The chain is built from TRBV5-5 and TRBJ2-1; 11 positions agree with TRBD2. The CDR3 has 15 amino acids. Germline CDR1 is SGHKS and CDR2 is YYEKEE (reference sequence). V dropped 0 bases and J dropped 7; count of bases not matched to a gene: 3. The DNA for the CDR3 is TGTGCCAGCAGCTTGGCTAGCGGGGGGCTTAATGAGCAGTTCTTC. This encodes CASSLASGGLNEQFF.

The chain combines TRBV6-4 with TRBJ2-3, with 9 bases lining up with TRBD1. The CDR3 length is 14 residues. Per germline, CDR1 MRHNA and CDR2 SNTAGT. Trimming removed 3 bases from V and 6 bases from J; junction bases left unmatched: 4. CDR3 nucleotide sequence: TGTGCCAGCAGTGATTTTGGGACAGGGGATACGCAGTATTTT. Its protein is CASSDFGTGDTQYF.

This clone was observed a single time. This chain connects TRBV28 to TRBJ1-1; 7 bases match TRBD1. Germline V gene data show CDR1 as MDHEN and CDR2 as SYDVKM. The CDR3 spans 11 residues. Germline trimming cut 3 bases from V and 10 bases from J; bases unmatched to any gene: 2. DNA of the CDR3: TGTGCCAGCAGTTTGACAGGGAGAGCTTTCTTT. It translates to CASSLTGRAFF.

The rearrangement joins TRBV18 to TRBJ1-2; a weak D match, TRBD1 (6 bases). CDR1 KGHSH and CDR2 LQKENI come from the germline V gene. The CDR3 is 16 amino acids. V dropped 5 bases and J dropped 0 bases, with 16 bases sitting between them. CDR3 protein: CASSAARDTANYGYTF. DNA of the CDR3: TGTGCCAGCTCAGCGGCCCGGGACACCGCTAACTATGGCTACACCTTC.

The table lists this clone with a count of one. The rearrangement links TRBV2 to TRBJ1-2; 7 bases agree with TRBD1. The trim removed 8 bases at V and 1 base at J, leaving 10 bases unmatched. The CDR3 length is 15 residues. Germline V gene data show CDR1 as SNHLY and CDR2 as FYNNEI. CDR3 bases: TGTGCCAGCCGCCCACAGACAGGGCTTAACTATGGCTACACCTTC. It encodes CASRPQTGLNYGYTF.

The V gene is TRBV14, the J gene TRBJ1-2; D is unresolved. This CDR3 comprises 13 residues. Deletions cut 1 base from V and 3 bases from J, with 6 bases between. From germline, CDR1 is SGHDN and CDR2 FVKESK. The CDR3 here is CASSQGAYYGYTF. In DNA, the CDR3 is TGTGCCAGCAGCCAAGGGGCTTACTATGGCTACACCTTC.

The genes are TRBV11-2 and TRBJ1-3; maybe TRBD1 (6 bases). Trimming removed 5 bases at V and 0 bases at J, with 23 bases between. This CDR3 region has 19 residues. Germline CDR1 and CDR2: SGHAT and FQNNGV. CDR3 in amino acids: CASSPIGGVTVNSGNTIYF. In DNA, the CDR3 is TGTGCCAGCAGCCCGATCGGGGGCGTGACTGTAAACTCTGGAAACACCATATATTTT.

The chain uses TRBV5-1 and TRBJ1-6; D perhaps matches TRBD1 (5 bases). The CDR3 extends over 13 amino acids. V lost 6 bases to trimming and J lost 9 bases, with 13 bases between them. Germline V gene lookup returns CDR1 SGHRS and CDR2 YFSETQ. The CDR3 protein is CASTPRRGSPLHF. The DNA for the CDR3 is TGCGCCAGCACCCCCCGGAGGGGTTCACCCCTCCACTTT.

This chain uses TRBV28 with TRBJ1-2; possible D gene TRBD1, 6 bases. The germline V and J ends were trimmed by 5 bases and 8 bases, with 15 bases remaining between them. CDR3 length: 13 residues. CDR1 and CDR2 from the germline V gene are MDHEN and SYDVKM. The chain's CDR3 is CASSLAGGLGYTF. DNA of the CDR3: TGTGCCAGCAGTCTGGCGGGGGGCTTGGGCTACACCTTC.

The genes are TRBV6-5 and TRBJ1-1, with D unclear. Deletions cut 0 bases from V and 2 bases from J, with 10 bases between. CDR1 and CDR2 from the germline V gene are MNHEY and SVGAGI. CDR3 size: 15 residues. In nucleotides, the CDR3 is TGTGCCAGCAGTTACTCGTTGGTTCTAAACACTGAAGCTTTCTTT. It yields the protein CASSYSLVLNTEAFF.

J is TRBJ1-1 and V is TRBV6-2 or TRBV6-3; TRBD1 might be the D (5 bases). CDR1 is MNHEY and CDR2 is SVGEGT in the germline V gene. V was clipped by 6 bases and J by 2 bases, with 7 bases between them. The CDR3 contains 12 residues. The CDR3, as DNA: TGTGCCAGCAGCAGGGCTAACACTGAAGCTTTCTTT. As protein: CASSRANTEAFF.

This chain's CDR3 is CATSRDKGIGEKLFF. In DNA form, the CDR3 reads TGTGCCACCAGCAGAGATAAGGGGATAGGTGAAAAACTGTTTTTT. The chain combines TRBV15 with TRBJ1-4; tentative D call: TRBD1 (5 bases). CDR3 size: 15 residues. From germline, CDR1 is LNHNV and CDR2 YYDKDF (reference sequence). The V and J ends lost 0 bases and 7 bases respectively, with 12 bases between them.

The chain employs TRBV3-1 (or the pseudogene TRBV3-2) and TRBJ1-5, with D possibly being TRBD1 (6 bases). The CDR3 runs 15 residues. Trimming cost V 4 bases and J 3 bases, with 13 bases left between them. From germline, CDR1 is LGHDT and CDR2 YNNKEL (reference sequence). The CDR3 loop reads CASSPGEGLNQPQHF. In DNA form, the CDR3 reads TGTGCCAGCAGCCCAGGGGAGGGGCTCAATCAGCCCCAGCATTTT.

The genes are TRBV6-1 and TRBJ1-3; D call uncertain. The CDR3 length is 15 residues. Per the germline V gene, CDR1 is MNHNS and CDR2 is SASEGT. Trimming removed 3 bases from V and 0 bases from J, with 9 bases in between. CDR3 DNA: TGTGCCAGCAGTGATTTAGGGAGCTCTGGAAACACCATATATTTT. Protein sequence: CASSDLGSSGNTIYF.

The rearrangement joins TRBV5-1 to TRBJ2-7, with 9 positions matching TRBD2. The germline V gene has CDR1 SGHRS and CDR2 YFSETQ. V lost 4 bases and J lost 3; bases outside the gene matches: 11. The CDR3 is 16 amino acids. This chain's CDR3 is CASSHVRGSGGYEQYF. The CDR3 nucleotides are TGCGCCAGCAGCCATGTAAGGGGTAGCGGGGGCTACGAGCAGTACTTC.

The chain joins TRBV11-2 to TRBJ2-7; D is perhaps TRBD1 (6 bases). The length of the CDR3 is 15 residues. Germline V gives CDR1 SGHAT, CDR2 FQNNGV. Trimming removed 1 base at V and 1 base at J, with 11 bases between. CDR3 nucleotides: TGTGCCAGCAGCTTAGGGTTTCAGGGGTCCTACGAGCAGTACTTC. It is translated as CASSLGFQGSYEQYF. Full variable domain (outside the CDR3, taken from reference TRBV11-2 and TRBJ2-7): EAGVAQSPRYKIIEKRQSVAFWCNPISGHATLYWYQQILGQGPKLLIQFQNNGVVDDSQLPKDRFSAERLKGVDSTLKIQPAKLEDSAVYLCASSLGFQGSYEQYFGPGTRLTVT.

The chain has TRBV19 and TRBJ1-1, with D unresolved. The germline V gene encodes CDR1 LNHDA and CDR2 SQIVND (reference sequence). There are 14 residues in the CDR3. The V gene lost 4 bases and the J gene lost 0 bases, with 9 bases spanning the gap. The CDR3 region is CASSRLDVNTEAFF. DNA of the CDR3: TGTGCCAGTAGTAGACTCGACGTGAACACTGAAGCTTTCTTT.

This chain joins TRBV5-1 and TRBJ1-1; no firm D call. This CDR3 comprises 13 residues. CDR1 and CDR2 (germline): SGHRS, YFSETQ. Trimming cost V 0 bases and J 5 bases, with 8 bases left between them. The CDR3 region is CASSLEGRTEAFF. The CDR3 DNA reads TGCGCCAGCAGCTTGGAGGGCAGAACTGAAGCTTTCTTT.

The chain combines TRBV2 with TRBJ2-7; D call uncertain. CDR1 SNHLY and CDR2 FYNNEI come from the germline V gene. Trimming took 1 base from V and 5 from J, leaving 15 bases between them. The CDR3 has 15 amino acids. This CDR3 is CASSEGAGKKNEQYV. As DNA, the CDR3 is TGTGCCAGCAGTGAAGGGGCTGGGAAGAAGAACGAGCAGTACGTC.

The chain uses TRBV4-1 and TRBJ2-2, with D perhaps matching TRBD2 (6 bases). The CDR3 runs 15 residues. Germline V CDR1 and CDR2: MGHRA, YSYEKL. V lost 4 bases and J 6 bases, leaving 15 bases between the germline ends. Written as DNA, the CDR3 is TGCGCCAGCAGCCGAGGAGTTTGGGGGGCCGGGGAGCTGTTTTTT. Amino acid sequence: CASSRGVWGAGELFF.

This chain connects TRBV18 to TRBJ1-1, with D perhaps TRBD1 (6 bases). This CDR3 contains 13 residues. The germline gives CDR1 KGHSH, CDR2 LQKENI. V gave up 6 bases and J gave up 1 base, with 9 bases separating them. The CDR3 reads CASSRGQNTEAFF. CDR3 coding DNA: TGTGCCAGCTCCCGGGGACAGAACACTGAAGCTTTCTTT.

The CDR3 protein is CASTRLGENTEAFF. The DNA for the CDR3 is TGTGCCAGCACAAGGTTGGGGGAGAACACTGAAGCTTTCTTT. The genes are TRBV6-5 and TRBJ1-1; D possibly corresponds to TRBD1 (5 bases). Germline CDR1 is MNHEY and CDR2 is SVGAGI. The CDR3 extends over 14 amino acids. Trimming took off 7 bases at V and 1 base at J, with 13 bases between the two ends.

The chain has TRBV10-2 and TRBJ2-1; TRBD1 agrees at 8 bases. With 2 bases clipped from V and 7 bases from J, the junction kept 7 bases outside the gene matches. This CDR3 is 15 amino acids long. Per germline, CDR1 WSHSY and CDR2 SAAADI. CDR3 amino acids: CASSEPARGLNEQFF. In nucleotides, the CDR3 is TGCGCCAGCAGTGAGCCCGCCAGGGGGCTTAATGAGCAGTTCTTC.

The V and J genes are TRBV19 and TRBJ2-1; TRBD1 is a possible D gene (5 bases). Germline V gene lookup returns CDR1 LNHDA and CDR2 SQIVND (reference sequence). V was shortened by 6 bases and J by 4 bases, with 10 bases between the two germline ends. The CDR3 runs to 13 residues. The CDR3 reads CASRIDSYNEQFF. The CDR3 DNA is TGTGCCAGTAGGATTGACAGTTACAATGAGCAGTTCTTC.

The V call is TRBV2, the J call TRBJ2-5; no clear D gene. CDR1 and CDR2 (germline): SNHLY, FYNNEI. The CDR3 totals 13 residues. V lost 3 bases to trimming and J lost 5 bases, with 10 bases between them. CDR3 region: CASSDDSWETQYF. The CDR3 region has the DNA TGTGCCAGCAGTGACGACTCGTGGGAGACCCAGTACTTC.

V usage is TRBV19 and J usage is TRBJ2-1; D is perhaps TRBD1 (6 bases). The CDR3 length is 14 residues. V was cut by 1 base and J by 6 bases, with 10 bases left in between. Germline CDR1 and CDR2: LNHDA and SQIVND (reference sequence). CDR3 loop: CASSIVVRGNEQFF. The CDR3 DNA reads TGTGCCAGTAGTATAGTGGTCAGGGGCAATGAGCAGTTCTTC.

This chain joins TRBV6-5 and TRBJ2-1; tentatively, D is TRBD2 (5 bases). CDR1 and CDR2 (germline): MNHEY, SVGAGI. The CDR3 has 12 amino acids. The V and J ends lost 10 bases and 7 bases respectively, with 14 bases between them. CDR3 protein: CATTAAGNEQFF. DNA of the CDR3: TGTGCCACCACAGCGGCCGGGAATGAGCAGTTCTTC.

The sample holds a few counts of this clone. This chain joins TRBV12-3 or TRBV12-4 and TRBJ1-2; no clear D gene. V lost 8 bases and J 5 bases, leaving 9 bases between the germline ends. The CDR3 is 11 residues long. The CDR3 here is CASGTRYGYTF. The CDR3 nucleotides read TGTGCCAGCGGAACCCGGTATGGCTACACCTTC.